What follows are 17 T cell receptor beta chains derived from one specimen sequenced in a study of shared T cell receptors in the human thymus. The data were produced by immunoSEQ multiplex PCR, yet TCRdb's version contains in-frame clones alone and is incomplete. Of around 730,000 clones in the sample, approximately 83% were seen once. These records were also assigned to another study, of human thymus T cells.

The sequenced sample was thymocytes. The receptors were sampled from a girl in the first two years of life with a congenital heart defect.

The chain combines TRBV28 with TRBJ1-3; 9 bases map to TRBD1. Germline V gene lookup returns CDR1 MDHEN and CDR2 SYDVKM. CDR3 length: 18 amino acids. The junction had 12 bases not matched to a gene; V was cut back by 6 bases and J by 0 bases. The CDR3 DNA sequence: TGTGCCAGCAGCCCACGCTGGGGACAGGGAGTCTCTGGAAACACCATATATTTT. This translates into CASSPRWGQGVSGNTIYF.

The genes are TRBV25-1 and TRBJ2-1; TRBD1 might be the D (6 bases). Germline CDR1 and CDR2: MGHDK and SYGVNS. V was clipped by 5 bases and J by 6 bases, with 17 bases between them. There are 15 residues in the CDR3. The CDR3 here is CASSFPCRGGNEQFF. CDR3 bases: TGTGCCAGCAGTTTCCCCTGCAGGGGCGGCAATGAGCAGTTCTTC.

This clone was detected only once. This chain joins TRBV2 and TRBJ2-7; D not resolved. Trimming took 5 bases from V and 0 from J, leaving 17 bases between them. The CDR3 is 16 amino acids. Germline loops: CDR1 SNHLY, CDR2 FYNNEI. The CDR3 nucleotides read TGTGCCAGCAGTTTTACTAACCCGATTTCCTCCTACGAGCAGTACTTC. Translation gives CASSFTNPISSYEQYF.

The CDR3 bases are TGTGCCAGCAGTGACTCGCAGGGCACTGAAGCTTTCTTT. Translated, it gives CASSDSQGTEAFF. J is TRBJ1-1 and V is TRBV6-4; TRBD1 is a possible D gene (5 bases). CDR1 and CDR2 (germline): MRHNA, SNTAGT. The CDR3 length is 13 residues. V was cut by 0 bases and J by 4 bases, with 6 bases left in between.

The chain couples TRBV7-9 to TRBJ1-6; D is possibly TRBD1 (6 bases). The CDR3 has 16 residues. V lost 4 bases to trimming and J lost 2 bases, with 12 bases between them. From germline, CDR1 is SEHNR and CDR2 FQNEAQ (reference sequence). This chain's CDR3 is CASSYAGTTYNSPLHF. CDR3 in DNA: TGTGCCAGCAGCTACGCCGGGACAACCTATAATTCACCCCTCCACTTT.

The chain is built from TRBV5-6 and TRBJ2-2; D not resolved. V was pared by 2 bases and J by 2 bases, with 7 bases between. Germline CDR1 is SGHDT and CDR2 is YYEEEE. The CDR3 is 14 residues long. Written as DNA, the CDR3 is TGTGCCAGCAGCTTCGACACTAACACCGGGGAGCTGTTTTTT. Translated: CASSFDTNTGELFF.

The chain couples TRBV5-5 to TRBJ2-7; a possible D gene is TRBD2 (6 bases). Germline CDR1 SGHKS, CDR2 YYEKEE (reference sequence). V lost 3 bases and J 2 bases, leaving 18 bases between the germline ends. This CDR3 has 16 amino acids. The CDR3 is CASSWEVPLATYEQYF. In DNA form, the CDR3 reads TGTGCCAGCAGCTGGGAGGTTCCCCTGGCAACCTACGAGCAGTACTTC.

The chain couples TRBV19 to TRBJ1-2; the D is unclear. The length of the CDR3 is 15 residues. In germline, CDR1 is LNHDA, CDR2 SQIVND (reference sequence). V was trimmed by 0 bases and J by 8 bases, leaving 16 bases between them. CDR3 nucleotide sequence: TGTGCCAGTAGTATAGACCATGCCGCGGGCGGGGGCTACACCTTC. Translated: CASSIDHAAGGGYTF.

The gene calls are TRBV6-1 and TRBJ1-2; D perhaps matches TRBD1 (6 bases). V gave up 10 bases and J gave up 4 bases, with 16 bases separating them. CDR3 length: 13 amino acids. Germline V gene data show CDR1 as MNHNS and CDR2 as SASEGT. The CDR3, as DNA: TGTGCCACTACCGGCACAGGGACCTATGGCTACACCTTC. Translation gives CATTGTGTYGYTF.

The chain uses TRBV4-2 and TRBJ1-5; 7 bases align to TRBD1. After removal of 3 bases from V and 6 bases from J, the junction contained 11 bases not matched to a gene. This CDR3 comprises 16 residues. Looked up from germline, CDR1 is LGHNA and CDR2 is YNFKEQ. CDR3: CASSHIRDREGQPQHF. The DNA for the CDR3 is TGTGCCAGCAGCCACATCCGAGACAGGGAAGGTCAGCCCCAGCATTTT.

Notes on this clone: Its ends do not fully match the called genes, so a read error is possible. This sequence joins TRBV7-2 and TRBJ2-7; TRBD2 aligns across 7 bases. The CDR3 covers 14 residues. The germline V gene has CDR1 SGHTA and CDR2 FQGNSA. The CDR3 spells CASSSGGIRIVQGF. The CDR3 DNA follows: TGTGCCAGCAGCTCCGGGGGGATAAGGATAGTCCAGGGCTTC.

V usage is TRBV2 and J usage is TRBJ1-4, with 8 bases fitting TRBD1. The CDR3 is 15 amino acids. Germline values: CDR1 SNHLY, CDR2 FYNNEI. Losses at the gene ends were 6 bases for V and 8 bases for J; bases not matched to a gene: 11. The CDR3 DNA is TGTGCCAGCAGCCAGGGACAGGCCAAAAAAGAAAAACTGTTTTTT. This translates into CASSQGQAKKEKLFF.

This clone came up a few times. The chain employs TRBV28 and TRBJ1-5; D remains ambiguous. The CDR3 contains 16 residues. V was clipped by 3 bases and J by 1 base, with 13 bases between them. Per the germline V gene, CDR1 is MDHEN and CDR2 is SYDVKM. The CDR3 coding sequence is TGTGCCAGCAGTTTCTGGGGAGCCGCAAGCAATCAGCCCCAGCATTTT. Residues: CASSFWGAASNQPQHF.

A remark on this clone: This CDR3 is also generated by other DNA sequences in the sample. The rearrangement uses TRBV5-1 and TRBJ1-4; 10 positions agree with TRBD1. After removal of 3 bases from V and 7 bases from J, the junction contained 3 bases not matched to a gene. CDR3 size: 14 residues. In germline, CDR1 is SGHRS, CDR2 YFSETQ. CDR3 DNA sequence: TGCGCCAGCAGCTCCGGACAGGGGGGTGAAAAACTGTTTTTT. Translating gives CASSSGQGGEKLFF.

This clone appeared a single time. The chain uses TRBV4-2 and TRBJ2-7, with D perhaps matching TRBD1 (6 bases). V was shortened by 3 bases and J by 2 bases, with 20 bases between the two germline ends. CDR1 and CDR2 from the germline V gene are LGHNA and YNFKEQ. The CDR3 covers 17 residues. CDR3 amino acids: CASSQVQGRGGTYEQYF. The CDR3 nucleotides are TGTGCCAGCAGCCAGGTACAGGGAAGGGGTGGAACCTACGAGCAGTACTTC.

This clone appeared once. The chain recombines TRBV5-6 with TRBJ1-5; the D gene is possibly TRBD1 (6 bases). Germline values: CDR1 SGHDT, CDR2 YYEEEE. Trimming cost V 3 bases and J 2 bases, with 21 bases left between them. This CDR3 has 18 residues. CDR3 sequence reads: CASSSLNCTGQRNQPQHF. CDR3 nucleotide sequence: TGTGCCAGCAGCTCCCTAAACTGTACAGGGCAACGCAATCAGCCCCAGCATTTT.

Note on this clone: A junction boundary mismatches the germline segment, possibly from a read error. The CDR3 coding sequence is TGTGCCAGCAGCCCCCCAAAACCGGGACAGGGACACTTC. Its protein product is CASSPPKPGQGHF. V gene TRBV28 combines with J gene TRBJ2-7, with 9 bases identical to TRBD1. CDR1 MDHEN and CDR2 SYDVKM come from the germline V gene. This CDR3 comprises 13 residues.